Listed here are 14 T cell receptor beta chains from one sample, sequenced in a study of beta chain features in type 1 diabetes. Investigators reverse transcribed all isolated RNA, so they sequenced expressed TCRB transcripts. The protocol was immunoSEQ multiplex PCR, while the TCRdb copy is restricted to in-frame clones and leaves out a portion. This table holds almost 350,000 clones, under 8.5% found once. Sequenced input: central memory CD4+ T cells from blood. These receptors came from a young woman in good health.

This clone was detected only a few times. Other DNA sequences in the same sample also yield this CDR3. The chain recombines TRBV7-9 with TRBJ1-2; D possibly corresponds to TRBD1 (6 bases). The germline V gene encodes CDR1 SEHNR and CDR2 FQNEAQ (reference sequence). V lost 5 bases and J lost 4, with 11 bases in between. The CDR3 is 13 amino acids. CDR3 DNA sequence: TGTGCCAGCAGCCCCGGACAGACCTATGGCTACACCTTC. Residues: CASSPGQTYGYTF.

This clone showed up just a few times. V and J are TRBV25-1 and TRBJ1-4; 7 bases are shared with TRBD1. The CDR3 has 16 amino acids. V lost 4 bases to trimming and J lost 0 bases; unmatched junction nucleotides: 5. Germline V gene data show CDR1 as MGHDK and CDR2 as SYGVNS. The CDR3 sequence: CASSGRQGPTNEKLFF. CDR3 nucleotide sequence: TGTGCCAGCAGTGGTCGACAGGGCCCAACTAATGAAAAACTGTTTTTT.

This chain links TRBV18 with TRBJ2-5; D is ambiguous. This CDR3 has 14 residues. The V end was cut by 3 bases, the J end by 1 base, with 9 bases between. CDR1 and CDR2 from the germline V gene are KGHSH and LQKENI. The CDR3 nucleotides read TGTGCCAGCTCACCCCCCAACCTCCAAGAGACCCAGTACTTC. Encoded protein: CASSPPNLQETQYF.

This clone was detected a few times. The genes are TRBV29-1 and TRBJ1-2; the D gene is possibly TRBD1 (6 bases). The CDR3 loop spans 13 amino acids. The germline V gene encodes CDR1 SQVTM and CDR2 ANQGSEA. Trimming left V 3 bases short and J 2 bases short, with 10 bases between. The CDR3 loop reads CSVDRGYNYGYTF. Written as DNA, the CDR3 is TGCAGCGTTGATAGGGGGTACAACTATGGCTACACCTTC.

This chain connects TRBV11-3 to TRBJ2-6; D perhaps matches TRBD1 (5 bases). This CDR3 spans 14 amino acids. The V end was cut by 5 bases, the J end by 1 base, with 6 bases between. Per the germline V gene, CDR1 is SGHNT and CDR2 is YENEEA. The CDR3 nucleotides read TGTGCCAGCAGCCAGGGATCTGGGGCCAACGTCCTGACTTTC. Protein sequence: CASSQGSGANVLTF.

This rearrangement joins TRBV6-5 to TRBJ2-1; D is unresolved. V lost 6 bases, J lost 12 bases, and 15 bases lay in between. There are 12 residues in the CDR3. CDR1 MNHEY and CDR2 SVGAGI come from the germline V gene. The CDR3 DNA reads TGTGCCAGCAGCCACCCTCGTGTTGGGCAGTTCTTC. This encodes CASSHPRVGQFF.

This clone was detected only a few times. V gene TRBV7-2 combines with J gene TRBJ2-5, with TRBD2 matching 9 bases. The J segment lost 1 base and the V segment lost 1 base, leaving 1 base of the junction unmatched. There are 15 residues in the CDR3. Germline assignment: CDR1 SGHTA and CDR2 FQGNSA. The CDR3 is CASSLGLAVQETQYF. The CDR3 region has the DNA TGTGCCAGCAGCTTAGGACTAGCGGTCCAAGAGACCCAGTACTTC.

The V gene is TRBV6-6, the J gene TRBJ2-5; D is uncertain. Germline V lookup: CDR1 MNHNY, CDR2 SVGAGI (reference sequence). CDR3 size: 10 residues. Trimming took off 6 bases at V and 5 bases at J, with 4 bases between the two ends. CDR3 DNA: TGTGCCAGCAGCAGGGAGACCCAGTACTTC. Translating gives CASSRETQYF.

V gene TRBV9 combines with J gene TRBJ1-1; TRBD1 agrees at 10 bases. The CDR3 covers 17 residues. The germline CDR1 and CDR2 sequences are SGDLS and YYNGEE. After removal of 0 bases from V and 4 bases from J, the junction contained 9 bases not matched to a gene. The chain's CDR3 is CASSVAGTGDIGTEAFF. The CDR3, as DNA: TGTGCCAGCAGCGTAGCCGGGACAGGGGATATAGGCACTGAAGCTTTCTTT.

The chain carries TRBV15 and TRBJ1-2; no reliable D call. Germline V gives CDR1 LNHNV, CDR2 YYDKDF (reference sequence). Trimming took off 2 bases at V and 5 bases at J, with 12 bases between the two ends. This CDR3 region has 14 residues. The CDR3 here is CATSRPDPPYGYTF. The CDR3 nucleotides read TGTGCCACCAGCAGACCAGACCCGCCTTATGGCTACACCTTC.

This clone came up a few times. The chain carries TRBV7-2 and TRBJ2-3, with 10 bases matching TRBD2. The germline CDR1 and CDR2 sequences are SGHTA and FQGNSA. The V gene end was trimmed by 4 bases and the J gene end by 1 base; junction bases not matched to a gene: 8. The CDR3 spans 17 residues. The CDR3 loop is CASSSKLAGRGTDTQYF. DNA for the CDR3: TGTGCCAGCAGCTCGAAACTAGCGGGAAGGGGCACAGATACGCAGTATTTT.

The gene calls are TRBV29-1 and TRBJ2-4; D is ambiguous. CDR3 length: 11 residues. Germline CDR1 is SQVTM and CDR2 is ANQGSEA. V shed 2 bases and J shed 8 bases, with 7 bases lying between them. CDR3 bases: TGCAGCGTTGAATTTGACTACATTCAGTACTTC. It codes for CSVEFDYIQYF.

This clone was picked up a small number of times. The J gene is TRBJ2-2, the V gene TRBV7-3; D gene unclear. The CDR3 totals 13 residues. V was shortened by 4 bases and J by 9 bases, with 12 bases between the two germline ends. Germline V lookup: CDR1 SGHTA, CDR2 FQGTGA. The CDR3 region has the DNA TGTGCCAGCAGCTCCGGCGGCCCCCGGGAGCTGTTTTTT. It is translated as CASSSGGPRELFF.

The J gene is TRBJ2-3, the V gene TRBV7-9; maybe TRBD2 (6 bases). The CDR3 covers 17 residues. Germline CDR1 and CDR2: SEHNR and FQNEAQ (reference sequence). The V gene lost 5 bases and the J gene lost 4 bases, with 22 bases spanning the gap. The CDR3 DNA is TGTGCCAGCAGCGTAGGTGCTAGCGTAAGATGGTCAGATACGCAGTATTTT. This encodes CASSVGASVRWSDTQYF.